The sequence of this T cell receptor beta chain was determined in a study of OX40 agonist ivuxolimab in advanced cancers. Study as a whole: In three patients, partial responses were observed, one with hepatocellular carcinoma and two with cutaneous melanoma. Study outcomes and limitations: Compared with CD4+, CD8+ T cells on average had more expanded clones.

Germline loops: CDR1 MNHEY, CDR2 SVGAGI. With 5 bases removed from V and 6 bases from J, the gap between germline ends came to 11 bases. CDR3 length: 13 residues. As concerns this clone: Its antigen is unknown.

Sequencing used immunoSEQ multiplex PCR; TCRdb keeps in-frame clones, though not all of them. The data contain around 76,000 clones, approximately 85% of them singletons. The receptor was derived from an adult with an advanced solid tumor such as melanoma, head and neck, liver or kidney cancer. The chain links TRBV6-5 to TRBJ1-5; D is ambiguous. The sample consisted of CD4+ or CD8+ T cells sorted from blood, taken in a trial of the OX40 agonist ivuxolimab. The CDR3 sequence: CASSGTSSQPQHF. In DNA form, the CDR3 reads TGTGCCAGCAGTGGAACATCTTCTCAGCCCCAGCATTTT.